This T cell receptor (beta chain) was identified during a study of T cells in Graves' hyperthyroidism and ophthalmopathy. Trimming stripped 2 bases from V and 0 bases from J, with 7 bases between. The germline V gene has CDR1 ENHRY and CDR2 SYGVKD. The CDR3 has 15 amino acids. Regions amplified from RNA transcripts were the TCR beta CDR3 regions. The primer set for the first-round RT-PCR of the TCR CDR3 was HTBI. TCRdb reanalysed the multiplex PCR reads using MiXCR and keeps one entry per CDR3 protein. Here the sample spans 500,000 to 600,000 distinct CDR3 sequences, about half being singletons. The study, taken as a whole, reports: Progression to ophthalmopathy was predicted a median of approximately 6.4 months early. Ophthalmopathy was told apart from stable hyperthyroidism by a 13 V-J model. Most thyroid-expanded clonotypes above 0.001 were also found in blood.

Regarding this clonotype: What it binds is unknown.

V and J are TRBV10-3 and TRBJ1-4; tentatively, D is TRBD1 (5 bases). Material for sequencing was peripheral blood or thyroid tissue (not recorded which). This TCR derives from an adult woman with Graves' disease, either hyperthyroidism or ophthalmopathy (not recorded which). The CDR3 coding sequence is TGTGCCATCAGTGAGGTCAGGGCAACTAATGAAAAACTGTTTTTT. It encodes CAISEVRATNEKLFF.